The entry that follows covers one T cell receptor (beta chain) sequence. Its antigen is as yet unknown. The record originates from a study of Graves' ophthalmopathy and Graves' hyperthyroidism. Across the study: Before any treatment, peripheral blood was taken at the initial diagnosis.

CDR3 regions of TCR beta were amplified from RNA transcripts. A first-round RT-PCR used HTBI primers, followed by a second-round multiplex PCR. TCRdb ran MiXCR on the multiplex PCR reads and lists one entry per CDR3 protein. The data contain hundreds of thousands of distinct CDR3 sequences, 22% of them singletons. With V trimmed by 6 bases and J by 2 bases, 6 bases remained unmatched. Germline loops: CDR1 ENHRY, CDR2 SYGVKD. The CDR3 runs 14 residues. Researchers turned away patients with other autoimmune diseases, uncontrolled infections, pregnancy or lactation. Study-level findings and limits: Most thyroid-expanded clonotypes exceeding 0.001 frequency were also found in blood.

Source material: peripheral blood. The chain employs TRBV10-3 and TRBJ2-5; 7 positions agree with TRBD1. The sequence was obtained from a woman aged 18-30 years with stable Graves' hyperthyroidism. Some clones in this sample may be carry-over from other donors' samples. The CDR3 sequence is CAISPGQTQETQYF. In DNA, the CDR3 is TGTGCCATCAGCCCGGGACAGACTCAAGAGACCCAGTACTTC.